The 26 T cell receptor beta chains below were found in one sample sequenced in a study of blood T cell repertoires in COVID-19 (TCRdb year 2020). The library was produced with the immunoSEQ multiplex PCR assay. TCRdb took over this immuneACCESS table, retaining in-frame rearrangements with V and J assigned. Such tables are incomplete; in checked studies, under half of the missing clones stem from an unresolved V gene, and the remainder is unexplained. Counted in this sample were around 30,000 clones; approximately 93% of them appeared once. The ten largest clones take up over 0.7% of the sample. The sequenced material came from peripheral blood. The receptors originated from a male donor with active COVID-19.

This clone has just one count. The chain's CDR3 is CASSMTRNTEAFF. DNA for the CDR3: TGTGCCAGCAGTATGACACGAAACACTGAAGCTTTCTTT. The chain joins TRBV12-3 or TRBV12-4 to TRBJ1-1, with no clear D. Trimming removed 5 bases at V and 2 bases at J, with 9 bases between. The CDR3 contains 13 residues.

V is TRBV4-1 and J is TRBJ2-5; the D gene is possibly TRBD1 (5 bases). CDR1 is MGHRA and CDR2 is YSYEKL in the germline V gene. This CDR3 has 15 amino acids. V was cut by 4 bases and J by 5 bases, with 17 bases left in between. CDR3 sequence (DNA): TGCGCCAGCAGCCTCCAAGTCAGGGCTCGTGAGACCCAGTACTTC. It translates to CASSLQVRARETQYF.

This clone was seen just once. The J gene is TRBJ2-3, the V gene TRBV18; D is perhaps TRBD2 (5 bases). Germline V gene sequence: CDR1 KGHSH, CDR2 LQKENI. Trimming took off 4 bases at V and 2 bases at J, with 10 bases between the two ends. This CDR3 has 14 residues. The CDR3 DNA follows: TGTGCCAGCTCACAGCGGCTAGACACAGATACGCAGTATTTT. Translating it yields CASSQRLDTDTQYF. Full variable domain (rest looked up from reference TRBV18 and TRBJ2-3): NAGVMQNPRHLVRRRGQEARLRCSPMKGHSHVYWYRQLPEEGLKFMVYLQKENIIDESGMPKERFSAEFPKEGPSILRIQQVVRGDSAAYFCASSQRLDTDTQYFGPGTRLTVL.

The chain joins TRBV15 to TRBJ1-1; D may be TRBD1 (6 bases). Germline loops: CDR1 LNHNV, CDR2 YYDKDF (reference sequence). This CDR3 spans 14 amino acids. Trimming pared 4 bases from V and 1 base from J, leaving 10 bases between. CDR3 bases: TGTGCCACCAGCATGGGACACTCGAACACTGAAGCTTTCTTT. Amino acid sequence: CATSMGHSNTEAFF.

The chain couples TRBV30 to TRBJ1-3; D gene ambiguous. Germline loops: CDR1 GTSNPN, CDR2 SVGIG (reference sequence). V lost 5 bases and J 0 bases, leaving 5 bases between the germline ends. The CDR3 has 12 residues. In DNA form, the CDR3 reads TGTGCCTGGGGCAGCTCTGGAAACACCATATATTTT. Translating gives CAWGSSGNTIYF.

The gene calls are TRBV6-5 and TRBJ1-2; D perhaps matches TRBD1 (5 bases). CDR3 length equals 14 residues. Germline-derived CDR1 and CDR2 are MNHEY and SVGAGI. Trimming pared 3 bases from V and 3 bases from J, leaving 11 bases between. The CDR3 region has the DNA TGTGCCAGCAGTTATGGAGGAGGGGACTATGGCTACACCTTC. This sequence encodes CASSYGGGDYGYTF.

This chain links TRBV11-3 with TRBJ2-1; D gene ambiguous. The ends were cut back, 2 bases at V and 5 bases at J, with 10 bases in the middle. CDR1 is SGHNT and CDR2 is YENEEA in the germline V gene. The CDR3 covers 14 residues. The CDR3 loop is CASSLRTPNNEQFF. The CDR3 DNA reads as TGTGCCAGCAGCTTACGCACACCGAACAATGAGCAGTTCTTC.

The J gene is TRBJ1-5, the V gene TRBV7-9, with D unresolved. There are 14 residues in the CDR3. CDR1 and CDR2 from the germline V gene are SEHNR and FQNEAQ (reference sequence). V was clipped by 5 bases and J by 3 bases, with 11 bases between them. The chain's CDR3 is CASSQDTNNQPQHF. CDR3 bases: TGTGCCAGCAGCCAAGACACAAACAATCAGCCCCAGCATTTT. Complete variable domain (other parts from reference TRBV7-9 and TRBJ1-5): DTGVSQNPRHKITKRGQNVTFRCDPISEHNRLYWYRQTLGQGPEFLTYFQNEAQLEKSRLLSDRFSAERPKGSFSTLEIQRTEQGDSAMYLCASSQDTNNQPQHFGDGTRLSIL.

The chain couples TRBV11-2 to TRBJ2-5, with TRBD2 as a possible D gene (6 bases). The CDR3 totals 13 residues. V lost 5 bases and J 4 bases, leaving 11 bases between the germline ends. CDR1 is SGHAT, CDR2 FQNNGV, per germline. This chain's CDR3 is CASSPRGRETQYF. CDR3 nucleotide sequence: TGTGCCAGCAGCCCACGGGGGAGAGAGACCCAGTACTTC.

This clone came up once. The rearrangement joins TRBV28 to TRBJ2-7; 12 bases are a match to TRBD2. CDR3 size: 15 residues. The J segment lost 3 bases and the V segment lost 4 bases, leaving 4 bases of the junction unmatched. Per germline, CDR1 MDHEN and CDR2 SYDVKM. The DNA for the CDR3 is TGTGCCAGCAGTTCCACTAGCGGGGGGATCTACGAGCAGTACTTC. Encoded protein: CASSSTSGGIYEQYF.

The chain is built from TRBV3-1 (or the pseudogene TRBV3-2) and TRBJ2-3; TRBD1 aligns across 7 bases. Germline CDR1 reads LGHDT; CDR2 reads YNNKEL (reference sequence). The CDR3 is 18 residues long. Trimming removed 1 base from V and 0 bases from J; junction bases left unmatched: 10. The CDR3 protein is CASSQAKGAPASTDTQYF. CDR3 coding DNA: TGTGCCAGCAGCCAAGCGAAGGGGGCTCCTGCTAGCACAGATACGCAGTATTTT.

The chain has TRBV6-5 and TRBJ1-5, with 8 bases aligning to TRBD1. Trimming at V came to 6 bases and at J to 0 bases, leaving 1 base not matched to a gene. This CDR3 is 14 amino acids long. Germline V CDR1 and CDR2: MNHEY, SVGAGI. The CDR3 nucleotides are TGTGCCAGCAGGGACAGGGATAGCAATCAGCCCCAGCATTTT. This translates into CASRDRDSNQPQHF.

This rearrangement joins TRBV2 to TRBJ2-3, with TRBD2 matching 9 bases. V was pared by 8 bases and J by 1 base, with 4 bases of the junction left unmatched. The CDR3 covers 14 residues. CDR1 and CDR2 (germline): SNHLY, FYNNEI. The CDR3 DNA is TGTGCCAGCCTTGAGCGGGGGGGCACAGATACGCAGTATTTT. Its protein is CASLERGGTDTQYF. The entire variable domain, with the rest obtained from reference TRBV2 and TRBJ2-3, is as follows: EPEVTQTPSHQVTQMGQEVILRCVPISNHLYFYWYRQILGQKVEFLVSFYNNEISEKSEIFDDQFSVERPDGSNFTLKIRSTKLEDSAMYFCASLERGGTDTQYFGPGTRLTVL.

This clone was picked up one time. The chain couples TRBV5-4 to TRBJ2-7, with 7 bases aligning to TRBD2. Germline loops: CDR1 SGHNT, CDR2 YYREEE (reference sequence). J was trimmed by 5 bases and V by 3 bases; bases with no gene match: 8. CDR3 length: 14 residues. As DNA, the CDR3 is TGTGCCAGCAGCTATGGCGGGGGTGGCAACGAGCAGTACTTC. This codes for CASSYGGGGNEQYF.

The rearrangement joins TRBV6-2 or TRBV6-3 to TRBJ2-2; possible D gene TRBD1, 5 bases. The CDR3 extends over 16 amino acids. Trimming stripped 2 bases from V and 3 bases from J, with 13 bases between. Germline CDR1 is MNHEY and CDR2 is SVGEGT. The CDR3 region is CASSYVQGRDTGELFF. The CDR3 region has the DNA TGTGCCAGCAGTTACGTCCAGGGTCGAGACACCGGGGAGCTGTTTTTT.

The chain couples TRBV15 to TRBJ1-4; the match to TRBD1 covers 7 bases. V gave up 2 bases and J gave up 3 bases; unmatched junction bases: 0. The CDR3 has 14 amino acids. The germline V gene encodes CDR1 LNHNV and CDR2 YYDKDF (reference sequence). CDR3 in amino acids: CATSRQGANEKLFF. The CDR3 nucleotides read TGTGCCACCAGCAGACAGGGGGCTAATGAAAAACTGTTTTTT.

The chain links TRBV4-2 to TRBJ2-1; D may be TRBD2 (6 bases). The germline V gene has CDR1 LGHNA and CDR2 YNFKEQ. Between the trimmed V and J ends, which lost 0 bases and 5 bases, there was a span of 17 bases. The CDR3 totals 17 residues. The CDR3 here is CASSQDWWRGSDNEQFF. The CDR3 DNA follows: TGTGCCAGCAGCCAAGATTGGTGGCGGGGTTCCGACAATGAGCAGTTCTTC.

CDR3 in DNA: TGTGCCAGCAGCTTGGCAGGGCAGGGGGCTATTCGCGATGAGCAGTTCTTC. This sequence encodes CASSLAGQGAIRDEQFF. The J gene is TRBJ2-1, the V gene TRBV5-5; 8 positions agree with TRBD1. CDR1 is SGHKS and CDR2 is YYEKEE in the germline V gene (reference sequence). V lost 0 bases, J lost 8 bases, and 13 bases stayed unmatched. The CDR3 runs 17 residues.

The V call is TRBV5-1, the J call TRBJ2-5; possibly TRBD1 for D (5 bases). Trimming removed 0 bases from V and 5 bases from J, with 11 bases in between. Germline CDR1 reads SGHRS; CDR2 reads YFSETQ. The length of the CDR3 is 14 residues. The chain's CDR3 is CASSLVSRQETQYF. DNA of the CDR3: TGCGCCAGCAGCTTGGTCAGCAGACAGGAGACCCAGTACTTC.

The chain couples TRBV6-6 to TRBJ1-2, with D possibly TRBD1 on 6 matching bases. The germline gives CDR1 MNHNY, CDR2 SVGAGI (reference sequence). This CDR3 spans 13 amino acids. Trimming took off 6 bases at V and 6 bases at J, with 14 bases between the two ends. CDR3 sequence: CASRGGQGDGYTF. CDR3 bases: TGTGCCAGCAGGGGGGGGCAGGGCGATGGCTACACCTTC.

The chain recombines TRBV6-6 with TRBJ2-7; the D is unclear. The CDR3 length is 12 residues. V lost 10 bases, J lost 6 bases, and 16 bases lay in between. Germline-derived CDR1 and CDR2 are MNHNY and SVGAGI (reference sequence). The CDR3 DNA reads as TGTGCCACCGCCCCTGATCCAGTCGAGCAGTACTTC. Encoded protein: CATAPDPVEQYF.

The gene calls are TRBV12-5 and TRBJ2-1; tentatively, D is TRBD2 (5 bases). V lost 5 bases and J 8 bases, leaving 13 bases between the germline ends. The CDR3 length is 13 residues. Germline assignment: CDR1 LGHNT and CDR2 FRNRAP. This CDR3 reads CASGRRMRDEQFF. The CDR3 nucleotides are TGTGCTAGTGGTCGAAGGATGAGGGATGAGCAGTTCTTC.

The rearrangement links TRBV7-9 to TRBJ2-2; D may be TRBD1 (5 bases). Trimming removed 3 bases from V and 0 bases from J, with 20 bases in between. This CDR3 has 19 residues. The germline V gene encodes CDR1 SEHNR and CDR2 FQNEAQ (reference sequence). CDR3 residues: CASSFTGSSRYPNTGELFF. DNA for the CDR3: TGTGCCAGCAGCTTTACAGGTTCGTCCAGATATCCGAACACCGGGGAGCTGTTTTTT.

V usage is TRBV27 and J usage is TRBJ2-1; 8 nucleotides align to TRBD2. Germline V gene sequence: CDR1 MNHEY, CDR2 SMNVEV (reference sequence). The CDR3 has 14 amino acids. The V segment lost 5 bases and the J segment 8 bases; nucleotides outside the gene matches: 8. CDR3 DNA: TGTGCCAGCAGTCTCATCGGGGGGGCTTATGAGCAGTTCTTC. Residues: CASSLIGGAYEQFF.

As regards this clone: Germline is not matched at one junction end, which may reflect a read error. Within the sample, other DNA sequences also encode this same CDR3. CDR3 coding DNA: TGTGCCAGCAGCCCCGAGTATGGGGCTCCTAATTCACCTCTCCACTTT. Translation gives CASSPEYGAPNSPLHF. The chain couples TRBV3-1 (or the pseudogene TRBV3-2) to TRBJ1-6; D is possibly TRBD1 (5 bases). Germline CDR1 LGHDT, CDR2 YNNKEL (reference sequence). The CDR3 consists of 16 residues.

The chain combines TRBV15 with TRBJ1-2; D unresolved. Trimming stripped 1 base from V and 1 base from J, with 13 bases between. Per germline, CDR1 LNHNV and CDR2 YYDKDF (reference sequence). The length of the CDR3 is 16 residues. Written as DNA, the CDR3 is TGTGCCACCAGCAGAGTTGGTGACAACCTTAACTATGGCTACACCTTC. Translation gives CATSRVGDNLNYGYTF.